The T cell receptor beta chain described here comes from a study of blood T cell repertoires in COVID-19. Per the authors' pipeline: Using reference gene primer amplification, nucleated cell counts were estimated. The table came from immunoSEQ multiplex PCR; TCRdb's copy has only in-frame clones and leaves some out. Clonal size and the V and J genes are those of that table, whereas D and trimming came from the DNA. The top ten hold 13% of the sample, which has about 190,000 clones, roughly 80% seen once. Germline-derived CDR1 and CDR2 are MNHEY and SVGAGI. The CDR3 extends over 14 amino acids. Trimming left V 2 bases short and J 8 bases short, with 13 bases between.

Material: peripheral blood. This TCR derives from a man in his forties or fifties who had recovered from COVID-19. The chain is built from TRBV6-5 and TRBJ2-1; the D is unclear. DNA of the CDR3: TGTGCCAGCAGTTACACCGACGCGGCCCATGAGCAGTTCTTC. Its translation: CASSYTDAAHEQFF.